The 26 T cell receptor beta chains given below trace back to one sample, sequenced in a study of cytomegalovirus exposure and HLA in healthy donors. The data were produced by immunoSEQ multiplex PCR, yet TCRdb's version contains in-frame clones alone and is incomplete. Seen here are more than 45,000 clones, nearly 90% observed once, and the top ten hold around 16%. Sequencing was performed on PBMCs. These receptors were collected from a woman between 18 and 29 years old in good health and CMV-seronegative.

This chain connects TRBV5-5 to TRBJ1-4, with D uncertain. Germline V gene data show CDR1 as SGHKS and CDR2 as YYEKEE (reference sequence). V lost 0 bases and J 5 bases, leaving 5 bases between the germline ends. This CDR3 region has 13 residues. The DNA for the CDR3 is TGTGCCAGCAGCTTGGGCGGGAATGAAAAACTGTTTTTT. Protein sequence: CASSLGGNEKLFF.

V and J are TRBV6-5 and TRBJ2-7, with 9 bases aligning to TRBD1. Germline V gene data show CDR1 as MNHEY and CDR2 as SVGAGI. CDR3 size: 15 residues. Germline trimming cut 4 bases from V and 5 bases from J; bases unmatched to any gene: 9. For the CDR3, the DNA is TGTGCCAGCAGTTCTCCCGGGACAGGGCTCCACGAGCAGTACTTC. Translating gives CASSSPGTGLHEQYF.

V and J are TRBV7-3 and TRBJ2-3, with 9 positions matching TRBD2. The V segment lost 4 bases and the J segment 0 bases; nucleotides outside the gene matches: 2. Germline V CDR1 and CDR2: SGHTA, FQGTGA. This CDR3 spans 15 amino acids. The CDR3 DNA reads as TGTGCCAGCAGCTCTAGCGGGGCTAGCACAGATACGCAGTATTTT. It translates to CASSSSGASTDTQYF.

This chain joins TRBV7-2 and TRBJ2-1; D is ambiguous. V lost 1 base and J 2 bases, leaving 12 bases between the germline ends. CDR3 length equals 16 residues. CDR1 SGHTA and CDR2 FQGNSA come from the germline V gene. CDR3 region: CASSLGVSLAYNEQFF. In nucleotides, the CDR3 is TGTGCCAGCAGCTTAGGAGTTAGCTTAGCCTACAATGAGCAGTTCTTC. Full variable domain (remainder filled in from reference TRBV7-2 and TRBJ2-1): GAGVSQSPSNKVTEKGKDVELRCDPISGHTALYWYRQSLGQGLEFLIYFQGNSAPDKSGLPSDRFSAERTGGSVSTLTIQRTQQEDSAVYLCASSLGVSLAYNEQFFGPGTRLTVL.

This clone was seen a few times. The J gene is TRBJ2-7, the V gene TRBV30; TRBD2 aligns across 7 bases. Germline-derived CDR1 and CDR2 are GTSNPN and SVGIG (reference sequence). This CDR3 has 14 residues. V was clipped by 5 bases and J by 3 bases; unmatched bases: 10. This CDR3 is CAWGPGGGLYEQYF. CDR3 nucleotide sequence: TGTGCCTGGGGTCCGGGCGGGGGACTCTACGAGCAGTACTTC.

This sequence joins TRBV5-1 and TRBJ2-3; 8 bases are a match to TRBD2. The length of the CDR3 is 15 residues. Germline-derived CDR1 and CDR2 are SGHRS and YFSETQ. With V trimmed by 4 bases and J by 1 base, 5 bases remained unmatched. CDR3 loop: CASSVGGAGTDTQYF. The CDR3 DNA reads TGCGCCAGCAGCGTCGGGGGGGCGGGCACAGATACGCAGTATTTT.

V is TRBV29-1 and J is TRBJ2-2; D is possibly TRBD1 (6 bases). The CDR3 has 12 amino acids. The germline V gene encodes CDR1 SQVTM and CDR2 ANQGSEA. V dropped 7 bases and J dropped 5 bases, with 11 bases sitting between them. CDR3 amino acids: CSAPGETGELFF. The DNA for the CDR3 is TGCAGCGCCCCAGGGGAGACCGGGGAGCTGTTTTTT.

This chain connects TRBV5-6 to TRBJ2-3, with TRBD1 as a possible D gene (5 bases). Germline lookup yields CDR1 SGHDT and CDR2 YYEEEE. The CDR3 sequence is 14 residues long. Deletions cut 3 bases from V and 2 bases from J, with 10 bases between. CDR3 sequence reads: CASSSGHITDTQYF. In DNA form, the CDR3 reads TGTGCCAGCAGCTCCGGACACATCACAGATACGCAGTATTTT. Using reference TRBV5-6 and TRBJ2-3 for the parts outside the CDR3, the full variable domain is DAGVTQSPTHLIKTRGQQVTLRCSPKSGHDTVSWYQQALGQGPQFIFQYYEEEERQRGNFPDRFSGHQFPNYSSELNVNALLLGDSALYLCASSSGHITDTQYFGPGTRLTVL.

V gene TRBV29-1 combines with J gene TRBJ2-7, with a possible D match to TRBD2 (6 bases). Looked up from germline, CDR1 is SQVTM and CDR2 is ANQGSEA. The V gene lost 5 bases and the J gene lost 10 bases, with 24 bases spanning the gap. The CDR3 loop spans 14 amino acids. The CDR3 sequence is CSVFTSGLKSQQYF. The CDR3 DNA reads TGCAGCGTTTTTACATCGGGACTGAAATCCCAACAGTACTTC.

V and J are TRBV30 and TRBJ1-4; possibly TRBD1 for D (5 bases). In germline, CDR1 is GTSNPN, CDR2 SVGIG (reference sequence). The CDR3 covers 14 residues. V gave up 1 base and J gave up 8 bases, with 14 bases separating them. CDR3 loop: CAWSGGTRNEKLFF. Here the CDR3 DNA reads TGTGCCTGGAGTGGCGGGACCCGCAACGAAAAACTGTTTTTT.

This clone was counted once. The chain employs TRBV11-2 and TRBJ1-1, with 8 nucleotides matching TRBD1. The V gene's germline CDR1 is SGHAT and CDR2 FQNNGV. This CDR3 comprises 15 residues. Germline trimming cut 5 bases from V and 0 bases from J; bases unmatched to any gene: 5. CDR3 sequence (DNA): TGTGCCAGCAGCAGTCGACAGGGGATGAACACTGAAGCTTTCTTT. It encodes CASSSRQGMNTEAFF.

V is TRBV28 and J is TRBJ2-7; tentatively, D is TRBD2 (5 bases). The length of the CDR3 is 16 residues. Trimming took off 3 bases at V and 4 bases at J, with 19 bases between the two ends. The germline V gene encodes CDR1 MDHEN and CDR2 SYDVKM. The CDR3 loop reads CASSFMVEEAGYEQYF. The CDR3 DNA reads as TGTGCCAGCAGTTTTATGGTGGAGGAGGCGGGTTACGAGCAGTACTTC.

J is TRBJ1-6 and V is TRBV11-2; D gene ambiguous. The germline CDR1 and CDR2 sequences are SGHAT and FQNNGV. Deletions cut 2 bases from V and 5 bases from J, with 7 bases between. The CDR3 runs to 14 residues. This CDR3 reads CASSLMGDNSPLHF. In DNA form, the CDR3 reads TGTGCCAGCAGCTTAATGGGCGATAATTCACCCCTCCACTTT.

This clone was recorded once. V gene TRBV7-2 combines with J gene TRBJ2-5; maybe TRBD2 (5 bases). The ends were cut back, 0 bases at V and 5 bases at J, with 13 bases in the middle. The CDR3 totals 15 residues. Germline V gene data show CDR1 as SGHTA and CDR2 as FQGNSA. Here the CDR3 DNA reads TGTGCCAGCAGCTTAGCCCGATTTGGCGGGGAGACCCAGTACTTC. Encoded protein: CASSLARFGGETQYF.

The chain links TRBV27 to TRBJ2-1; D not certain. The CDR3 sequence is 15 residues long. With 5 bases removed from V and 0 bases from J, the gap between germline ends came to 11 bases. Germline-derived CDR1 and CDR2 are MNHEY and SMNVEV (reference sequence). CDR3 nucleotide sequence: TGTGCCAGCAGTCCCCGACCGGGCTCCTACAATGAGCAGTTCTTC. Encoded protein: CASSPRPGSYNEQFF.

V usage is TRBV19 and J usage is TRBJ1-2; D perhaps matches TRBD1 (5 bases). Germline CDR1 and CDR2: LNHDA and SQIVND (reference sequence). The V gene lost 3 bases and the J gene lost 6 bases, with 11 bases spanning the gap. The CDR3 has 13 amino acids. This CDR3 reads CASSIARADGYTF. CDR3 coding DNA: TGTGCCAGTAGTATCGCCAGGGCCGATGGCTACACCTTC.

This clone was counted a single time. J is TRBJ2-5 and V is TRBV28; D not certain. This CDR3 is built from 15 residues. V lost 3 bases to trimming and J lost 1 base, with 12 bases between them. Germline V gene lookup returns CDR1 MDHEN and CDR2 SYDVKM. DNA for the CDR3: TGTGCCAGCAGTTTTCGTATCAGCGTCCAAGAGACCCAGTACTTC. Its translation: CASSFRISVQETQYF.

The chain has TRBV4-3 and TRBJ2-2; TRBD1 matches 8 bases. V shed 0 bases, J shed 6 bases, and the junction held 9 bases outside the gene matches. There are 17 residues in the CDR3. Per germline, CDR1 LGHNA and CDR2 YSLEER. CDR3 DNA: TGCGCCAGCAGCCAAGACGGGGCCAGGGGGCTCCCCGGGGAGCTGTTTTTT. Its translation: CASSQDGARGLPGELFF.

This clone came up a few times. The chain employs TRBV5-4 and TRBJ2-7, with 8 bases matching TRBD1. The germline CDR1 and CDR2 sequences are SGHNT and YYREEE (reference sequence). V was clipped by 9 bases and J by 2 bases; unmatched bases: 4. CDR3 length: 12 amino acids. CDR3 bases: TGTGCCACCGGACAGGGACCCTACGAGCAGTACTTC. Residues: CATGQGPYEQYF.

The V and J genes are TRBV6-1 and TRBJ1-2; 12 bases align to TRBD1. The CDR3 length is 14 residues. Trimming took 4 bases from V and 4 from J; bases not matched to a gene: 1. CDR1 is MNHNS, CDR2 SASEGT, per germline. In nucleotides, the CDR3 is TGTGCCAGCAGTGTGGGACAGGGGGCCTATGGCTACACCTTC. Translation: CASSVGQGAYGYTF.

The genes are TRBV11-2 and TRBJ2-3; the D is unclear. V was pared by 6 bases and J by 5 bases, with 3 bases between. There are 10 residues in the CDR3. From germline, CDR1 is SGHAT and CDR2 FQNNGV. The CDR3 coding sequence is TGTGCCAGCAGTCGAGATACGCAGTATTTT. It yields the protein CASSRDTQYF.

This sequence joins TRBV7-6 and TRBJ1-1; 8 bases match TRBD1. Germline CDR1 is SGHVS and CDR2 is FNYEAQ. The V and J ends lost 1 base and 1 base, in that order; junction bases with no gene match: 2. The CDR3 loop spans 15 amino acids. CDR3 in amino acids: CASSLVGTGNTEAFF. The CDR3 nucleotides read TGTGCCAGCAGCTTAGTAGGGACAGGGAACACTGAAGCTTTCTTT.

The V call is TRBV4-2, the J call TRBJ2-7, with 7 bases aligning to TRBD1. The CDR3 has 15 amino acids. Germline V gene data show CDR1 as LGHNA and CDR2 as YNFKEQ. V shed 0 bases, J shed 4 bases, and the junction held 6 bases outside the gene matches. CDR3 bases: TGTGCCAGCAGCCAAGATCGGGACAGAGTATACGAGCAGTACTTC. Amino acid sequence: CASSQDRDRVYEQYF.

As to this clone: Additional DNA sequences in this sample encode the identical CDR3. The V call is TRBV4-1, the J call TRBJ2-2; 8 bases are shared with TRBD1. With 3 bases clipped from V and 4 bases from J, the junction kept 1 base outside the gene matches. The CDR3 loop spans 14 amino acids. The germline CDR1 and CDR2 sequences are MGHRA and YSYEKL. This CDR3 reads CASSHGQGTGELFF. CDR3 sequence (DNA): TGCGCCAGCAGCCACGGACAGGGCACCGGGGAGCTGTTTTTT.

The gene calls are TRBV30 and TRBJ2-3; D is uncertain. There are 12 residues in the CDR3. Deletions cut 3 bases from V and 4 bases from J, with 8 bases between. CDR1 is GTSNPN and CDR2 is SVGIG in the germline V gene (reference sequence). The CDR3 is CAWSRAPDTQYF. The DNA of the CDR3 is TGTGCCTGGAGCCGAGCGCCAGATACGCAGTATTTT.

The chain uses TRBV11-1 and TRBJ2-3; D gene ambiguous. V was pared by 5 bases and J by 1 base, with 13 bases between. The CDR3 runs to 15 residues. Germline V gene sequence: CDR1 SGHAT, CDR2 FQDESV (reference sequence). The CDR3 DNA reads as TGTGCCAGCAGCCCGGTCGGAGACCGCACAGATACGCAGTATTTT. Translation gives CASSPVGDRTDTQYF.